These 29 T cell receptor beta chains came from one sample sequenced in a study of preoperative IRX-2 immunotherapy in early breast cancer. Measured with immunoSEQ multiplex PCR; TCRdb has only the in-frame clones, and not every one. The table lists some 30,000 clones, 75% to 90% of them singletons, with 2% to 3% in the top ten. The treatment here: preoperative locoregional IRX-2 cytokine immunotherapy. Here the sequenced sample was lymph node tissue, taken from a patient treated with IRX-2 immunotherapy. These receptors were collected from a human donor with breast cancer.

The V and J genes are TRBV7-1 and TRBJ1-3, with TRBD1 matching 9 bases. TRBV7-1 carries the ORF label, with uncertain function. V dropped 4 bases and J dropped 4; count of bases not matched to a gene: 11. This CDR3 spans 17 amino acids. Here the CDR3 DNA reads TGTGCCAGCAGCTTGGTCGGGACAGGGATCCCCGGAAACACCATATATTTT. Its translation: CASSLVGTGIPGNTIYF.

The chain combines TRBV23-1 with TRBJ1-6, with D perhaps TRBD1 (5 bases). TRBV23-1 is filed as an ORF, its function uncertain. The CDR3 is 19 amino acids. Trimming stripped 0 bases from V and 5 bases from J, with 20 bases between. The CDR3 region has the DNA TGCGCCAGCAGTCAATCCGGGACGCGTCCCATGATCGATAATTCACCCCTCCACTTT. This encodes CASSQSGTRPMIDNSPLHF.

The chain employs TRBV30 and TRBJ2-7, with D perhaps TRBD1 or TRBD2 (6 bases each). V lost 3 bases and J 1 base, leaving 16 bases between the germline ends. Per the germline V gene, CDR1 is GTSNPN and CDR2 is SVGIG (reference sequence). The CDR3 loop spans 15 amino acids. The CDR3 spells CAWSGWGDTSYEQYF. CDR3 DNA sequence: TGTGCCTGGAGCGGGTGGGGGGACACTTCCTACGAGCAGTACTTC. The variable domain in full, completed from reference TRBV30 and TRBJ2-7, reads SQTIHQWPATLVQPVGSPLSLECTVEGTSNPNLYWYRQAAGRGLQLLFYSVGIGQISSEVPQNLSASRPQDRQFILSSKKLLLSDSGFYLCAWSGWGDTSYEQYFGPGTRLTVT.

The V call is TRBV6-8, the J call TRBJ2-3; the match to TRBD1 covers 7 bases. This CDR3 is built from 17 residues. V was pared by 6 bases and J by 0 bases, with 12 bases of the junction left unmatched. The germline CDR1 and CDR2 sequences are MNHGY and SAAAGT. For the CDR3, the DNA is TGTGCCAGCAGCCCCCTCCCGGGACAGCCGAGCACAGATACGCAGTATTTT. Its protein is CASSPLPGQPSTDTQYF.

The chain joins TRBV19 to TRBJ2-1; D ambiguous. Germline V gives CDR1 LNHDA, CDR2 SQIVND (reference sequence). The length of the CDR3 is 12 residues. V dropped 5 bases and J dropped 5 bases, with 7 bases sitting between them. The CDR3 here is CASSLLHNEQFF. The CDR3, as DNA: TGTGCCAGTAGTCTGCTCCACAATGAGCAGTTCTTC. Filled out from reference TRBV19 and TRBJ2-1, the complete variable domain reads DGGITQSPKYLFRKEGQNVTLSCEQNLNHDAMYWYRQDPGQGLRLIYYSQIVNDFQKGDIAEGYSVSREKKESFPLTVTSAQKNPTAFYLCASSLLHNEQFFGPGTRLTVL.

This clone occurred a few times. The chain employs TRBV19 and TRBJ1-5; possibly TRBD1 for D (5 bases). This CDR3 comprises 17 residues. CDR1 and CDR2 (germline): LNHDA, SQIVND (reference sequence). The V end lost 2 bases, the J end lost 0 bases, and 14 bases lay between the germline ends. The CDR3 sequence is CASSIPGTTYSNQPQHF. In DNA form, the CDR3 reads TGTGCCAGTAGTATACCGGGGACCACTTATAGCAATCAGCCCCAGCATTTT.

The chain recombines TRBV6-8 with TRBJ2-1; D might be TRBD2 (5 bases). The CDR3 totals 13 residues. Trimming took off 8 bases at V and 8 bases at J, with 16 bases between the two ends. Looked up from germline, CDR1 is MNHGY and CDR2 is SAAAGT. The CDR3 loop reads CASGLDFTDEQFF. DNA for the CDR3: TGTGCCAGCGGCCTGGACTTCACCGATGAGCAGTTCTTC.

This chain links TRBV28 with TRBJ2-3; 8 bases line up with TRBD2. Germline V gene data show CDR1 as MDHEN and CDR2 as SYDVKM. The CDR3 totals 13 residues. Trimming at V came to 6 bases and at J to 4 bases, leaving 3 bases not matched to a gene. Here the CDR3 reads CASRDGGADTQYF. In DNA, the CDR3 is TGTGCCAGCAGGGACGGGGGGGCAGATACGCAGTATTTT. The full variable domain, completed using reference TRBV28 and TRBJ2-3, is DVKVTQSSRYLVKRTGEKVFLECVQDMDHENMFWYRQDPGLGLRLIYFSYDVKMKEKGDIPEGYSVSREKKERFSLILESASTNQTSMYLCASRDGGADTQYFGPGTRLTVL.

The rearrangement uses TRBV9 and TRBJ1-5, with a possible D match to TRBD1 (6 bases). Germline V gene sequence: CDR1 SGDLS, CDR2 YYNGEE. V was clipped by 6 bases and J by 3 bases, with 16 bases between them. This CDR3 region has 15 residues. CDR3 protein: CASNRETYSNQPQHF. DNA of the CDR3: TGTGCCAGCAACAGGGAGACCTACTCCAATCAGCCCCAGCATTTT.

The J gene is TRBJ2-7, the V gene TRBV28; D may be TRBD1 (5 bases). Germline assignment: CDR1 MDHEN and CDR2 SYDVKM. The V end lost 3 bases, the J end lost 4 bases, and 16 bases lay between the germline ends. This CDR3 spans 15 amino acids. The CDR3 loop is CASSLSARAKYEQYF. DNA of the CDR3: TGTGCCAGCAGTTTGAGCGCCAGGGCTAAGTACGAGCAGTACTTC.

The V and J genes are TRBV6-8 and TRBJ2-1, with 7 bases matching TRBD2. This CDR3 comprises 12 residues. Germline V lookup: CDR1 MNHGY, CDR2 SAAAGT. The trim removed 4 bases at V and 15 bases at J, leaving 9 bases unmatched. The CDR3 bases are TGTGCCAGCAGTTTGAGCGGGACGGGGCGGTTCTTC. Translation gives CASSLSGTGRFF.

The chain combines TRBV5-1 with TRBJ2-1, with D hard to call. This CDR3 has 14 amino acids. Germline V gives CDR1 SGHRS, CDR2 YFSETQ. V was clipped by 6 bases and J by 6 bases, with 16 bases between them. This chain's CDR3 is CASTQTGYSNEQFF. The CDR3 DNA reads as TGCGCCAGCACCCAGACCGGGTACTCCAATGAGCAGTTCTTC.

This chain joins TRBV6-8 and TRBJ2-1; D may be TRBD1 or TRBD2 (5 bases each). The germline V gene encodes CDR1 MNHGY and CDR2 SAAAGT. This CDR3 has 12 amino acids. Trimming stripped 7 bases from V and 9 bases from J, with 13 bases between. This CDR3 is CASTPRGGEQFF. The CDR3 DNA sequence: TGTGCCAGCACCCCCCGGGGCGGTGAGCAGTTCTTC.

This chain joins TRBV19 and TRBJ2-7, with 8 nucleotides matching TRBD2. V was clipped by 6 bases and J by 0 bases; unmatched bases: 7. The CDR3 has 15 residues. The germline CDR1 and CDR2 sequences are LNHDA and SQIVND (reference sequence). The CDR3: CASRSSGWISYEQYF. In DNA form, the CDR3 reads TGTGCCAGTAGATCTAGCGGGTGGATCTCCTACGAGCAGTACTTC.

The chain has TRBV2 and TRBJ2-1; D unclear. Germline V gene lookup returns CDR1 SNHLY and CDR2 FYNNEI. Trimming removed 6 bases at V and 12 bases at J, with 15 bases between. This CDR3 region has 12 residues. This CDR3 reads CASRPSSPGQFF. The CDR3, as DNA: TGTGCCAGCAGGCCGTCGTCCCCTGGGCAGTTCTTC.

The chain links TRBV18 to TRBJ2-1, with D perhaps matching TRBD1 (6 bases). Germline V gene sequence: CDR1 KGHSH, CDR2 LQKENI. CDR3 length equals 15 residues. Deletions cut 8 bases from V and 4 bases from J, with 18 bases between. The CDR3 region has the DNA TGTGCCAGCGAAAGAGGGGGTCTAATATACAATGAGCAGTTCTTC. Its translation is CASERGGLIYNEQFF.

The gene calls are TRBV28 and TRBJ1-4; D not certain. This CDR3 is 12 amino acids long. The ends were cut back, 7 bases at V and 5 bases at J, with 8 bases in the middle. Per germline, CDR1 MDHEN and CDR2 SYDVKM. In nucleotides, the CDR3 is TGTGCCAGCACGTCGACGAATGAAAAACTGTTTTTT. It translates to CASTSTNEKLFF.

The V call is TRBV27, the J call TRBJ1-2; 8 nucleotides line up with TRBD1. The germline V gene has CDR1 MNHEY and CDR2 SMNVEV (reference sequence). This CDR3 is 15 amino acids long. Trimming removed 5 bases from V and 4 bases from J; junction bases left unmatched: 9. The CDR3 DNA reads TGTGCCAGCAGTCCGCGGGCAGGGGGCGTCTATGGCTACACCTTC. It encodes CASSPRAGGVYGYTF.

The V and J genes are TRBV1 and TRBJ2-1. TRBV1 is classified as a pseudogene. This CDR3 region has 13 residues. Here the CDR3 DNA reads TGCGCCAGCAGCCTAATGACCCACAATGAGCAGTTCTTC. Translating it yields CASSLMTHNEQFF.

The CDR3 spells CASSPLGEPRNEQFF. The CDR3 bases are TGTGCCAGCAGCCCCCTGGGGGAGCCTAGGAATGAGCAGTTCTTC. The chain recombines TRBV11-3 with TRBJ2-1; D might be TRBD1 or TRBD2, each matching 5 bases. Trimming left V 5 bases short and J 7 bases short, with 18 bases between. The germline V gene encodes CDR1 SGHNT and CDR2 YENEEA. CDR3 length equals 15 residues. Complete variable domain (other parts from reference TRBV11-3 and TRBJ2-1): EAGVVQSPRYKIIEKKQPVAFWCNPISGHNTLYWYLQNLGQGPELLIRYENEEAVDDSQLPKDRFSAERLKGVDSTLKIQPAELGDSAVYLCASSPLGEPRNEQFFGPGTRLTVL.

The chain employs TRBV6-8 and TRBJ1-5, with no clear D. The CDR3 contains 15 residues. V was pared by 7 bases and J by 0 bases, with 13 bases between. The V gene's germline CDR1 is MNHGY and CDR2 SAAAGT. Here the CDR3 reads CASTALGYSNQPQHF. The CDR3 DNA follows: TGTGCCAGCACCGCGTTGGGTTATAGCAATCAGCCCCAGCATTTT.

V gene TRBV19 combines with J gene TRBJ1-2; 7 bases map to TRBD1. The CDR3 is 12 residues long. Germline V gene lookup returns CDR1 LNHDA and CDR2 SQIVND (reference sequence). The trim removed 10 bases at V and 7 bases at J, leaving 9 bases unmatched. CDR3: CATSTGVRGYTF. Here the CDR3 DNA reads TGTGCCACATCCACAGGGGTGCGTGGCTACACCTTC.

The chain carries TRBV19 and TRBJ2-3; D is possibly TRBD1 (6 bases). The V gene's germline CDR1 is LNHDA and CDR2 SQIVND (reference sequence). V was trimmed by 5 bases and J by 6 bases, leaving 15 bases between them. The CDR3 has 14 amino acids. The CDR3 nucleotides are TGTGCCAGTAGTGCCCGGACAGTGTCCGATACGCAGTATTTT. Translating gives CASSARTVSDTQYF.

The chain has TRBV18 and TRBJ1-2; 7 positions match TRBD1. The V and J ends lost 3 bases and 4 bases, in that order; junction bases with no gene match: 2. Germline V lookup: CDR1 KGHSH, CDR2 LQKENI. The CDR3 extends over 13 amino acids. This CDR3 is CASSPGTVYGYTF. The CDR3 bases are TGTGCCAGCTCACCCGGGACAGTCTATGGCTACACCTTC.

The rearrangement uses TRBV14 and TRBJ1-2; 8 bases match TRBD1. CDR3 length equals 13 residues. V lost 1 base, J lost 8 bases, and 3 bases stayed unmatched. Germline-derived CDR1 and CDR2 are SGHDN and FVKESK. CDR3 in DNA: TGTGCCAGCAGCCAAGGGACAGGGTACGGCTACACCTTC. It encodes CASSQGTGYGYTF.

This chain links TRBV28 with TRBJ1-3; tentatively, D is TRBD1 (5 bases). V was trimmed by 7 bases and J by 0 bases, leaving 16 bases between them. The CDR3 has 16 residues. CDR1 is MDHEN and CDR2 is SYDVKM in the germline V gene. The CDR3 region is CASKRGDLLSGNTIYF. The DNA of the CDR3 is TGTGCCAGCAAGAGGGGAGACCTTCTCTCTGGAAACACCATATATTTT.

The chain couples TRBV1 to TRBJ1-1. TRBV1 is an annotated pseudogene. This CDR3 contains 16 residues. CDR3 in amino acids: CASSQSRLDVDTEAFF. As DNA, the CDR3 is TGCGCCAGCAGCCAAAGTCGGCTAGATGTGGACACTGAAGCTTTCTTT.

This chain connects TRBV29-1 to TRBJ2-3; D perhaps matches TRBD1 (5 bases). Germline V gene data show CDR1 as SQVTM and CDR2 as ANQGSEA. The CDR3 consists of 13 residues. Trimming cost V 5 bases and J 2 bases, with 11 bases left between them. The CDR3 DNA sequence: TGCAGCGTTCGACAGCCCTTCACAGATACGCAGTATTTT. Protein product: CSVRQPFTDTQYF.

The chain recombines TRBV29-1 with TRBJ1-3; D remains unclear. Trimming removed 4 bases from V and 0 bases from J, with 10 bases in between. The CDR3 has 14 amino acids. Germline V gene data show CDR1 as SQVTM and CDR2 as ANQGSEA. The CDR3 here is CSVASPLSGNTIYF. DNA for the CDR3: TGCAGCGTTGCTTCCCCACTCTCTGGAAACACCATATATTTT.